This T cell receptor beta chain came from a study of CD8+ T cells in alopecia areata. Specimens obtained from alopecia areata patients comprised lesional scalp punch biopsies and peripheral blood. V was pared by 3 bases and J by 4 bases, with 9 bases between. There are 12 residues in the CDR3. CDR1 and CDR2 (germline): SQVTM, ANQGSEA. cDNA reverse transcribed from extracted RNA served as the sequencing template. Assay: immunoSEQ multiplex PCR; the TCRdb copy retains only in-frame clones and omits some. The sample has almost 250,000 clones, about two thirds seen once. This clonotype was sampled from a human donor with alopecia areata. The chain carries TRBV29-1 and TRBJ1-1; D call uncertain. The sequencing used CD4+ T cells sorted from blood, collected at week 0. CDR3 DNA sequence: TGCAGCGTTGATGGGCAGGCCACTGAAGCTTTCTTT. Translating gives CSVDGQATEAFF.